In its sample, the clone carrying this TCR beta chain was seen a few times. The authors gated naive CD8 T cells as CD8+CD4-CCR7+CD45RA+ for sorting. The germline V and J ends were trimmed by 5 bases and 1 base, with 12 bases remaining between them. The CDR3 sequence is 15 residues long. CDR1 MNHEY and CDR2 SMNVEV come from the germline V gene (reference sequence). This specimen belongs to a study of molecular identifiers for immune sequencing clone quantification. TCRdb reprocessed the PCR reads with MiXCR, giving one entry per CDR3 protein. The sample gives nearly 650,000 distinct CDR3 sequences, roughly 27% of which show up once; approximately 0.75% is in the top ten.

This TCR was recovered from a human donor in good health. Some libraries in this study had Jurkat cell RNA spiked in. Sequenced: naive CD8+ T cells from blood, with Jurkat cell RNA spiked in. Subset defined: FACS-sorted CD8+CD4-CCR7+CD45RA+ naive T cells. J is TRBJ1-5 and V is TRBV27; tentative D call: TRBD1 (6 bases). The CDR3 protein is CASSLRGWSNQPQHF. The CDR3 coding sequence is TGTGCCAGCAGTCTCAGGGGATGGAGCAATCAGCCCCAGCATTTT.